The subject of this entry is one TCR beta chain. The data derive from a study of CD8 T cells in Susac syndrome. When the RNA was reverse transcribed, random hexamers were used with an input of about 0.5 to 1 ug. TCRdb re-analysed the immunoSEQ multiplex PCR reads in MiXCR, keeping a single row per CDR3 protein. The sample lists approximately 100,000 distinct CDR3 sequences, around nine tenths occurring once. The sequence was collected from a human donor in good health. Material for sequencing was CD4+ T cells from PBMCs.

CDR3 protein: CSATRSATNEKLFF. The DNA of the CDR3 is TGCAGTGCTACTAGAAGTGCAACTAATGAAAAACTGTTTTTT. The chain has TRBV20-1 and TRBJ1-4; D ambiguous. The CDR3 spans 14 residues. CDR1 DFQATT and CDR2 SNEGSKA come from the germline V gene (reference sequence). The ends were cut back, 4 bases at V and 0 bases at J, with 9 bases in the middle.